This T cell receptor (beta chain) was observed in a study of cytomegalovirus exposure and HLA in healthy donors. On the study more broadly: Falling in the Caucasian-associated ancestry cluster were 80% to 90% of approximately 410 genotyped donors. Study-wide points: The study carried out a later analysis of TCR beta sequences. It associated roughly 17,000 of them with specific HLA alleles at a false discovery rate of 0.05. Earlier results showed most TCR beta V segments being productive about 90% or about 30% of the time. A later analysis found common viral pathogens apparently linked to several of the most significant clusters.

The PCR had 60 Vbeta and 13 Jbeta primers. Only in-frame clones appear in the TCRdb table, and some are missing; sequencing was by immunoSEQ multiplex PCR. The top ten hold 0.35% to 0.4% of the sample, which has over 150,000 clones, approximately 81% seen once. Worth noting for this clone: Its antigen is unknown.

CDR1 is MNHNS, CDR2 SASEGT, per germline. Unmatched junction bases numbered 7, after V lost 2 bases and J lost 5 bases. The CDR3 has 15 amino acids. This clonotype originated in a boy younger than 10 in good health and CMV-seronegative. Specimen: PBMCs. The V gene is TRBV6-1, the J gene TRBJ1-1; TRBD1 aligns across 8 bases. CDR3 amino acids: CASSELQGARTEAFF. Here the CDR3 DNA reads TGTGCCAGCAGTGAATTGCAGGGGGCGCGGACTGAAGCTTTCTTT.